The T cell receptor beta chain under discussion was sequenced for a study of blood T cell repertoires in COVID-19 (TCRdb year 2020). Regarding the study in general: Samples covering the acute and convalescent phases of COVID-19 were provided by collaborators in the United States, Italy and Spain. The prospective study material was composed of cDNA or gDNA derived from T cells, B-cell-depleted T cells, or PBMCs. Deeply sampled blood TCRbeta repertoires from subjects exposed to, actively infected with, or recovered from COVID-19 were included in the dataset. The repertoires were made available in a free public database intended to serve as a resource for research on the immune response to SARS-CoV-2. The samples were drawn from two sources: the first 160 participants of the ongoing ImmuneRACE study, and 950 to 1,500 subjects contributed by 6 global collaborators. Sample metadata almost always included a de-identified subject ID, COVID-19 status, age in years and sex. Where available, HLA class I and class II types were taken from metadata supplied by the sample provider and were not determined by assay-based typing.

Worth noting for this clone: The antigen it binds to is not known. Within one base of it there is no much larger clone, and no base qualities were kept.

Each collaborating institution followed its own protocols to collect whole blood in K2EDTA tubes. For TCRbeta analysis, collaborators shipped samples in one of three forms: frozen whole blood, isolated PBMCs, or DNA extracted from either of those sample types. Paper-wide results and their limitations: The quantity of clinical and demographic metadata differed by source and by participant and was supplied without curation.

The V and J ends are trimmed by 4 bases and 3 bases, leaving 8 bases between them. The CDR3, from cysteine to phenylalanine, totals 12 residues. The entry retains the CDR3 DNA only, 36 bases that are in frame from base 1. From a lookup of the germline V gene, CDR1 and CDR2 are SGHRS and YFSETQ. The immunoSEQ Assay, a bias-controlled multiplex PCR, was used to amplify TCRbeta CDR3 regions from genomic DNA. Per the original workflow: Within the assay, amplification of reference gene primers was used to estimate how many nucleated cells each sample contained. To quantify the absolute abundance of each unique TCRbeta CDR3 rearrangement, sequence reads were collapsed and filtered. For each sample, productive Simpson clonality was calculated as the square root of Simpson's diversity index over productive rearrangements. TCRdb took over this immuneACCESS table, retaining in-frame rearrangements with V and J assigned. Such tables are incomplete; in checked studies, under half of the missing clones stem from an unresolved V gene, and the remainder is unexplained. Clonal size and the V and J genes are those of that table, whereas D and trimming came from the DNA. For this sample the table gives 200,000 to 300,000 clones, of which approximately 84% were detected only once. Of the sample, around 4% is held by the ten largest clones.

The chain employs TRBV5-1 and TRBJ2-7; the D region possibly corresponds to TRBD1 (6 bases align). The sample taken for sequencing was peripheral blood. This TCR came from a man aged 45-65 years with acute or convalescent COVID-19. CDR3 sequence: CASSADSYEQYF. Here is the DNA: TGCGCCAGCAGCGCGGACAGCTACGAGCAGTACTTC.